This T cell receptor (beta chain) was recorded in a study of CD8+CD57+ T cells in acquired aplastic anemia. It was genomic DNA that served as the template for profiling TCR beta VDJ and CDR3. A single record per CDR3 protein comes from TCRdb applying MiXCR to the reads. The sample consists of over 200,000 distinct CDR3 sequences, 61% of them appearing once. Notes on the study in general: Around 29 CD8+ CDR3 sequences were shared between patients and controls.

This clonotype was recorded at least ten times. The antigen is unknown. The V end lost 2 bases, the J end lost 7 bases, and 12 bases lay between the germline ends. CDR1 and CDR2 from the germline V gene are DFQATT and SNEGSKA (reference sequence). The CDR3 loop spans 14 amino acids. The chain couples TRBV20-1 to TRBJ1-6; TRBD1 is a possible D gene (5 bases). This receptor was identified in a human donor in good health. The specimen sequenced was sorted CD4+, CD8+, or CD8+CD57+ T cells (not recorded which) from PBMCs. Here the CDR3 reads CSARRGSENSPLHF. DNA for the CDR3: TGCAGTGCTAGACGGGGGTCAGAGAATTCACCCCTCCACTTT.